This T cell receptor beta chain emerged from a study of blood T cell repertoires in COVID-19. Only one count was recorded for this clone. The ends were cut back, 2 bases at V and 7 bases at J, with 15 bases in the middle. The CDR3 loop spans 14 amino acids. The germline gives CDR1 SGHRS, CDR2 YFSETQ. Here immunoSEQ multiplex PCR was the method, and the copy in TCRdb shows in-frame clones only, minus some. Here the sample spans approximately 250,000 clones, over 80% being singletons. The receptor was derived from a woman aged 65 to 85 with COVID-19, enrolled during active disease. The chain carries TRBV5-1 and TRBJ2-5; possible D gene TRBD1, 6 bases. The sequenced material came from peripheral blood. CDR3 region: CASSLWVTGRTQYF. The CDR3 DNA follows: TGCGCCAGCAGCTTATGGGTGACAGGACGGACCCAGTACTTC.